Listed below are T cell receptor beta chains from one sample, sequenced in a study of cytomegalovirus exposure and HLA in healthy donors. This table comes from immunoSEQ multiplex PCR, and its TCRdb copy is limited to in-frame clones, with some not included. Its table lists 35,000 to 45,000 clones. The specimen sequenced was PBMCs. The receptor set was obtained from a man aged 25 to 40 in good health and CMV-seronegative. CDR3s include the opening cysteine and the closing phenylalanine or tryptophan. A D gene is named only where the DNA matches it firmly. For some rows the clone size is stated as once, few or many, or as a class when expanded; others skip it.

TGTGCCAGTGGGCCCAGGACCCAGACGGGGGAGACCCAGTACTTC	CASGPRTQTGETQYF	.	.	TRBJ2-5	TRBV19
TGTGCCAGCAGCCCGCCTAGGGGGCCGAACACTGAAGCTTTCTTT	CASSPPRGPNTEAFF	.	TRBD1	TRBJ1-1	TRBV7-9
TGTGCCAGCAACGTCAGAGGGTCAGATACGCAGTATTTT	CASNVRGSDTQYF	.	.	TRBJ2-3	TRBV9
TGTGCCAGCCGTTGGACAGAGGAGGTGATGGCTTTCTTT	CASRWTEEVMAFF	.	.	TRBJ1-1	TRBV18
TGTGCCAGCAGCTGGACAGGAGGGACCTACAATGAGCAGTTCTTC	CASSWTGGTYNEQFF	.	.	TRBJ2-1	TRBV11-3
TGTGCCATCAGTGAGACCTGGACGGGAAGAAAGGATAATTCACCCCTCCACTTT	CAISETWTGRKDNSPLHF	.	.	TRBJ1-6	TRBV10-3
TGTGCCAGCAGCCTACCACGACGGGGGGAGCCAGATACGCAGTATTTT	CASSLPRRGEPDTQYF	.	TRBD2	TRBJ2-3	TRBV7-3
TGCGCCAGCAGCCCTGGGACTAGCAGGTACGAGCAGTACTTC	CASSPGTSRYEQYF	.	TRBD2	TRBJ2-7	TRBV5-1
TGTGCCAGTAAACAGGCGTATGGCTACACCTTC	CASKQAYGYTF	.	.	TRBJ1-2	TRBV19
TGCAGCGTTGAGTACAGGGGAGTCTATGGCTACACCTTC	CSVEYRGVYGYTF	.	TRBD1	TRBJ1-2	TRBV29-1
TGTGCCAGCAGTCACGGGACTAGCCGAGCCTACGAGCAGTACTTC	CASSHGTSRAYEQYF	.	TRBD2	TRBJ2-7	TRBV6-5
TGCGCCAGCAGCCAAGGGGAGGCCCGGTGGTATACCGGGGAGCTGTTTTTT	CASSQGEARWYTGELFF	.	.	TRBJ2-2	TRBV4-1
TGTGCCAGCAGTTACTCGGGAGATTACAATGAGCAGTTCTTC	CASSYSGDYNEQFF	medium-sized	.	TRBJ2-1	TRBV6-5
TGTGCCAGCAGCCGGGGGACTAGCGAAGAGACCCAGTACTTC	CASSRGTSEETQYF	.	TRBD2	TRBJ2-5	TRBV9
TGTGCCAGCAGCTTAGCGGGACAGGGAGTCTACGAGCAGTACTTC	CASSLAGQGVYEQYF	.	TRBD1	TRBJ2-7	TRBV7-2
TGCGCCAGCAGGGGACTAGCGGGGGTTGGAGATACGCAGTATTTT	CASRGLAGVGDTQYF	.	TRBD2	TRBJ2-3	TRBV10-2
TGTGCCAGCTCACTTCAACTTAACCGGGACACCCTCTCCTACGAGCAGTACTTC	CASSLQLNRDTLSYEQYF	.	.	TRBJ2-7	TRBV18
TGTGCCAGTAGTCGACCTAGCGGGAGCACAGATACGCAGTATTTT	CASSRPSGSTDTQYF	.	TRBD2	TRBJ2-3	TRBV19
TGTGCCAGCAGTCGTGGACAGGGAGGGTACGAGCAGTACTTC	CASSRGQGGYEQYF	.	.	TRBJ2-7	TRBV6-5
TGTGCCAGCAGTTTAATTGCGGGACAGCTTCAAGAGACCCAGTACTTC	CASSLIAGQLQETQYF	.	.	TRBJ2-5	TRBV27
TGCGCCAGCAGCCAAGAGGGGGGGGTGGGCACAGATACGCAGTATTTT	CASSQEGGVGTDTQYF	.	TRBD2	TRBJ2-3	TRBV4-3
TGTGCCAGCAGTCCTCCCCGGGGCAGGGGGCTCCCAGATACGCAGTATTTT	CASSPPRGRGLPDTQYF	.	TRBD1	TRBJ2-3	TRBV28
TGTGCCAGCAGCTTAGACAGGGGATACGCCTACGAGCAGTACTTC	CASSLDRGYAYEQYF	.	TRBD1	TRBJ2-7	TRBV7-2
TGTGCCAGCAGCTTGCTAGCGGGAGGGCCCAACGAGCAGTACTTC	CASSLLAGGPNEQYF	.	TRBD2	TRBJ2-7	TRBV5-4
TGTGCCAGCAGTGAAACAGGGTCGGGAAACACCATATATTTT	CASSETGSGNTIYF	.	.	TRBJ1-3	TRBV25-1
TGTGCCAGCAGCACCGAAGCGGGGGGGATCACAGATACGCAGTATTTT	CASSTEAGGITDTQYF	.	TRBD2	TRBJ2-3	TRBV9
TGTGCCCGGGACAGCTATAATGAAAAACTGTTTTTT	CARDSYNEKLFF	.	TRBD1	TRBJ1-4	TRBV30
TGTGCCAGCATCCGGGACAGGGACGGCTACACCTTC	CASIRDRDGYTF	.	TRBD1	TRBJ1-2	TRBV6-4
TGTGCCAGTAGTGGACACTACGAGCAGTACTTC	CASSGHYEQYF	.	.	TRBJ2-7	TRBV19